This T cell receptor (beta chain) was found in a study of blood T cell repertoires in COVID-19. Study information: Acute-phase and convalescent COVID-19 samples originated in the United States, Italy and Spain. Nucleic acid was either cDNA or gDNA, and it came from T cells, B-cell-depleted T cells, or PBMCs.

This CDR3 spans 14 amino acids. Germline V lookup: CDR1 MGHRA, CDR2 YSYEKL. The ends were cut back, 2 bases at V and 6 bases at J, with 12 bases in the middle. Original analysis: Reference gene primers were amplified, and this amplification served to estimate nucleated cell counts. TCRdb keeps only in-frame clones here, not all; method: immunoSEQ multiplex PCR. V, J and clone size were drawn from that table, and D and trimming were deduced from the DNA. The data hold hundreds of thousands of clones, with more than 70% observed a single time. This clone was found once. This clonotype originated in a man between 40 and 49 years old with acute or convalescent COVID-19. This chain uses TRBV4-1 with TRBJ2-3; D remains unclear. Sequences were obtained from peripheral blood. CDR3 in DNA: TGCGCCAGCAGCCAACCCCCCCCACGGGATACGCAGTATTTT. Protein: CASSQPPPRDTQYF.